Listed here are 9 T cell receptor beta chains from one sample, sequenced in a study of blood T cells in healthy people across ages (dated by TCRdb to about 2015). The library came from 5' RACE. Sequencing relied on an Illumina HiSeq 2500. A second PCR of 7 to 11 cycles was performed with a sample-barcoded 5' primer and a J-beta primer mix. TCRdb reprocessed the public reads (quality trimming at Q25 with fastp, clone calling with MiXCR) and kept in-frame beta chains. Every entry covers one CDR3 protein and lists the most common genes and DNA from its rows. The sample table lists 600,000 to 800,000 distinct CDR3 sequences, around 52% of them with a count of one. The top ten clones comprise approximately 12% of the sample. The specimen sequenced was blood. The receptors stem from a woman aged 80 or over in good health.

This clonotype has a count of ten or more. The J gene is TRBJ1-5, the V gene TRBV27, with D possibly matching TRBD1 (5 bases). V lost 6 bases and J 0 bases, leaving 15 bases between the germline ends. The length of the CDR3 is 16 residues. Germline CDR1 is MNHEY and CDR2 is SMNVEV (reference sequence). Here the CDR3 reads CASRPGLILSNQPQHF. CDR3 coding DNA: TGTGCCAGCAGGCCGGGACTTATCCTTAGCAATCAGCCCCAGCATTTT.

A note on this clonotype: A much bigger clone sits one base away, suggesting this may be a read error. V is TRBV27 and J is TRBJ2-7; 7 nucleotides agree with TRBD1. The trim removed 4 bases at V and 2 bases at J, leaving 8 bases unmatched. CDR1 and CDR2 from the germline V gene are MNHEY and SMNVEV (reference sequence). The CDR3 runs to 15 residues. The CDR3 spells CASSSLPGQTYEQYF. Here the CDR3 DNA reads TGTGCCAGCAGTTCCCTTCCGGGACAGACCTACGAGCAGTACTTC.

This clonotype occurred a few times. This chain joins TRBV18 and TRBJ1-2; 9 bases agree with TRBD1. CDR3 length equals 12 residues. The ends lost 5 bases at V and 9 bases at J; junction bases unmatched: 4. Germline V gene sequence: CDR1 KGHSH, CDR2 LQKENI. CDR3 in DNA: TGTGCCAGCTCAAGGGACAGGGATCGCTACACCTTC. As protein: CASSRDRDRYTF. Complete variable domain (other parts from reference TRBV18 and TRBJ1-2): NAGVMQNPRHLVRRRGQEARLRCSPMKGHSHVYWYRQLPEEGLKFMVYLQKENIIDESGMPKERFSAEFPKEGPSILRIQQVVRGDSAAYFCASSRDRDRYTFGSGTRLTVV.

The chain employs TRBV9 and TRBJ2-5; D ambiguous. The length of the CDR3 is 13 residues. With 3 bases removed from V and 1 base from J, the gap between germline ends came to 7 bases. From germline, CDR1 is SGDLS and CDR2 YYNGEE. CDR3 amino acids: CASSAVGQETQYF. CDR3 nucleotides: TGTGCCAGCAGCGCCGTGGGCCAAGAGACCCAGTACTTC.

This sequence joins TRBV7-9 and TRBJ1-1, with D unclear. Germline CDR1 SEHNR, CDR2 FQNEAQ (reference sequence). The V end was cut by 6 bases, the J end by 4 bases, with 18 bases between. This CDR3 contains 15 residues. CDR3 DNA sequence: TGTGCCAGCAGATATGGTCCTGAGGGCACCACTGAAGCTTTCTTT. Translation: CASRYGPEGTTEAFF.

In its sample, this clonotype was seen many times. This chain links TRBV6-1 with TRBJ1-2; D perhaps matches TRBD1 (5 bases). The V and J ends lost 7 bases and 8 bases respectively, with 14 bases between them. This CDR3 is built from 12 residues. CDR1 and CDR2 (germline): MNHNS, SASEGT. The CDR3 region is CASTRTLQGYTF. DNA for the CDR3: TGTGCCAGCACACGGACACTTCAAGGCTACACCTTC.

This clonotype was recorded once. A much larger clone sits a single nucleotide away, making a read error possible. V usage is TRBV29-1 and J usage is TRBJ2-3; D tentatively fits TRBD1 or TRBD2 (5 bases each). Germline V gene sequence: CDR1 SQVTM, CDR2 ANQGSEA. The length of the CDR3 is 14 residues. CDR3 DNA sequence: TGCAGCGTGACCAGAGGGTGGGGCACAGATGCGCAGTATTTT. It codes for CSVTRGWGTDAQYF.

This clonotype was picked up one time. A read error may produce the germline difference seen at one junction end. The chain uses TRBV10-3 and TRBJ2-2; the D gene could be TRBD1 or TRBD2 (5 bases each). This CDR3 is built from 15 residues. Germline V lookup: CDR1 ENHRY, CDR2 SYGVKD. The DNA for the CDR3 is TGTGCCGTCAGCCCAACCCTCGGGGCCACCGGGGAGCTGTTTTTT. It encodes CAVSPTLGATGELFF.

The genes are TRBV10-1 and TRBJ2-7; TRBD1 is a possible D gene (6 bases). Germline-derived CDR1 and CDR2 are WNHNN and SYGVQD (reference sequence). The V and J ends lost 3 bases and 2 bases respectively, with 11 bases between them. The CDR3 spans 14 residues. The CDR3 loop reads CASSEADSAYEQYF. Written as DNA, the CDR3 is TGCGCCAGCAGTGAAGCGGACAGTGCCTACGAGCAGTACTTC.